This TCR beta chain was captured in a study of shared clonotypes between healthy human individuals. Study details: In total, the donors were two women and a few men aged 18 to 49.

Genomic DNA (from each subset) was split evenly across several immunoSEQ plates. This table comes from immunoSEQ multiplex PCR, and its TCRdb copy is limited to in-frame clones, with some not included. The top ten clones hold about 1.2% of a sample with about 1,500,000 clones, about 96% of them seen once. The sample consisted of naive CD4+ T cells sorted from blood. The subset here: CD45RA+ positively selected. This receptor was taken from a man aged 25-45 years in good health.

CDR3: CASSLGQVYEQYF. CDR3 DNA sequence: TGTGCCAGCAGCTTGGGGCAGGTCTACGAGCAGTACTTC. This chain links TRBV5-6 with TRBJ2-7; D is unresolved. This CDR3 has 13 amino acids. Trimming took 0 bases from V and 3 from J, leaving 7 bases between them. The germline V gene has CDR1 SGHDT and CDR2 YYEEEE.